This is a list of T cell receptor beta chains from one sample in a study of T cell responses to AZD1222 COVID-19 vaccine. Libraries were prepared by immunoSEQ multiplex PCR; TCRdb keeps only in-frame clonotypes and omits some of them. The table lists 100,000 to 150,000 clones, 85% to 90% of them singletons. The material sequenced was peripheral blood, taken on day 0 of AZD1222 vaccination. Every receptor here comes from an adult in good health. CDR3s leave out the opening cysteine and the closing phenylalanine or tryptophan. The D gene is left open where the match is weak. Only some rows state a clone size, as once, few, many or a class for expanded clones.

ASRTTGPGQPQH	12	once	-	TRBV28
ASSERSEGHYEQY	13	many	-	TRBV6-1
ASSWDRGNSYEQY	13	-	TRBD1	TRBV5-1
ASRKSGGSSNYGYT	14	-	-	TRBV5-1
ASSSGTGQETQY	12	-	TRBD1	TRBV19
ASSDRADTQY	10	-	-	TRBV21-1
ASSDEGYEQY	10	-	-	TRBV7-3
ASSGGQSLGDTQY	13	-	TRBD1	TRBV25-1
ASSDPAGRGPNYGYT	15	few	-	TRBV25-1
ASSQNPGWLEAWEGETQY	18	-	-	TRBV3-1/TRBV3-2
ASSLAGNTEAF	11	-	-	TRBV7-3
ASSARGINEKLF	12	-	-	TRBV16
AIRGTGANYGYT	12	once	TRBD1	TRBV10-3
GHSSGGAPQYNEQF	14	-	TRBD2	TRBV28
ASSTGTFSYEQY	12	-	-	TRBV28
ASSTNTQGFKNIQY	14	-	-	TRBV11-2
ASRGQRNTGELF	12	once	TRBD1	TRBV2
ASSFGGRSTDTQY	13	-	-	TRBV6-5
ASSGSGTSKGTQY	13	-	-	TRBV2
ASSPPLRGAEAF	12	-	-	TRBV5-1
ASTSGRNNEKLF	12	-	-	TRBV28
ASSPGTYNSPLH	12	-	-	TRBV4-1
ASSLAGNYGYT	11	once	-	TRBV7-2
ASSPARLGSTDTQY	14	-	-	TRBV18
ASSQGTAPGELF	12	-	-	TRBV4-1
ASRFDRWGTQY	11	-	-	TRBV27
ASRDYMGAGEQY	12	few	-	TRBV19
ASRPTGRTEAF	11	-	TRBD1	TRBV19
ASSEQERTIY	10	-	-	TRBV6-1
ASSSGQGPPVSGGYT	15	-	TRBD1	TRBV28
ASSLNTEAF	9	-	-	TRBV5-6
ASSQAAGVGYGYT	13	once	-	TRBV4-1
ASSPPGQGTDTQY	13	-	TRBD1	TRBV28
ASSLARDGTYEQY	13	-	-	TRBV19
ASSQPLGAGVNTGELF	16	few	TRBD2	TRBV4-1
ASSAYRGGTEAF	12	-	TRBD1	TRBV6-5
ASSRGRRNTDTQY	13	once	-	TRBV7-2
ASSLAWGGQETQY	13	-	TRBD2	TRBV5-4
ASSLDWSGRVEQF	13	-	-	TRBV5-1
ASSLGAYLGSPLH	13	-	-	TRBV5-1